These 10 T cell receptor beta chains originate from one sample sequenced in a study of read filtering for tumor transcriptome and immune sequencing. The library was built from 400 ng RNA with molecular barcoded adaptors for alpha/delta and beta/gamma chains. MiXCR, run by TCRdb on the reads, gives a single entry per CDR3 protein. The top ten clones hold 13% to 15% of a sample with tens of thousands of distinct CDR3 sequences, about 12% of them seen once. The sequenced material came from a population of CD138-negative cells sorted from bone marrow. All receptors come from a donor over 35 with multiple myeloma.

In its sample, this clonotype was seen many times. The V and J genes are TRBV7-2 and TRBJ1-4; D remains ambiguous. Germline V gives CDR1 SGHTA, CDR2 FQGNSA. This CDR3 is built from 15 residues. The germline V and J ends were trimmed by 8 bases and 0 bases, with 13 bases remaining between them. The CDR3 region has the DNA TGTGCCAGCGGTTTGGGCTCTGCAACTAATGAAAAACTGTTTTTT. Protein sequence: CASGLGSATNEKLFF.

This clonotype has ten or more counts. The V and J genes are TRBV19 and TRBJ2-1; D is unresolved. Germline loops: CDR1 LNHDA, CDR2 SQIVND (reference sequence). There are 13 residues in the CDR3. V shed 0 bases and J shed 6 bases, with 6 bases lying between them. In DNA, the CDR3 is TGTGCCAGTAGTATAGACGTTACCAATGAGCAGTTCTTC. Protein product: CASSIDVTNEQFF.

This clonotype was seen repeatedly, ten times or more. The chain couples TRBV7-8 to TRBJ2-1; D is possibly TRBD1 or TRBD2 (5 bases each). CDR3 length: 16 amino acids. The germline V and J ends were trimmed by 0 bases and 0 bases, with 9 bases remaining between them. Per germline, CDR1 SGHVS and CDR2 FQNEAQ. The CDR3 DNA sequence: TGTGCCAGCAGCTTAGCGTTGGGGACCTCCTACAATGAGCAGTTCTTC. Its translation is CASSLALGTSYNEQFF. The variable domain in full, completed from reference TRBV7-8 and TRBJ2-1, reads GAGVSQSPRYKVAKRGQDVALRCDPISGHVSLFWYQQALGQGPEFLTYFQNEAQLDKSGLPSDRFFAERPEGSVSTLKIQRTQQEDSAVYLCASSLALGTSYNEQFFGPGTRLTVL.

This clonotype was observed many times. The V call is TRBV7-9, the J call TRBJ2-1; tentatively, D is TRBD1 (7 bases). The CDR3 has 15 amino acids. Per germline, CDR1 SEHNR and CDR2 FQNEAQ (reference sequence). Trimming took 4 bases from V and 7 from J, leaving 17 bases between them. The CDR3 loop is CASSSRTAGGNEQFF. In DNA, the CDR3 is TGTGCCAGCAGCTCCCGGACAGCAGGGGGGAATGAGCAGTTCTTC.

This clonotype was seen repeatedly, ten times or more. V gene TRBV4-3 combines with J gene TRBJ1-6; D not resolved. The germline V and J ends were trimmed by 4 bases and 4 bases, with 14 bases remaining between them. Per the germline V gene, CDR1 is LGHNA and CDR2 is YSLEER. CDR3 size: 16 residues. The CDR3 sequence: CASSPVLGTYNSPLHF. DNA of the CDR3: TGCGCCAGCAGCCCCGTGCTGGGAACATATAATTCACCCCTCCACTTT.

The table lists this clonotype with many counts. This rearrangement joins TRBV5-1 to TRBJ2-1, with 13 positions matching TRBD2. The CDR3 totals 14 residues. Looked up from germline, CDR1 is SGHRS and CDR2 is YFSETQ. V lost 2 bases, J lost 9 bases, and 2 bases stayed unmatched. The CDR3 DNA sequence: TGCGCCAGCAGCTTTGGACTAGCGGGAGTTGAGCAGTTCTTC. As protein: CASSFGLAGVEQFF.

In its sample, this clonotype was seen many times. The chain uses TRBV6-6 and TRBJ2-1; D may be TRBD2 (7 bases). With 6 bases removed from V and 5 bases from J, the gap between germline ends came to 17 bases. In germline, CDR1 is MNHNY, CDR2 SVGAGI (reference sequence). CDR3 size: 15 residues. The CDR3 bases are TGTGCCAGCAGAGACGGGACTACAGGGCACAATGAGCAGTTCTTC. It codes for CASRDGTTGHNEQFF.

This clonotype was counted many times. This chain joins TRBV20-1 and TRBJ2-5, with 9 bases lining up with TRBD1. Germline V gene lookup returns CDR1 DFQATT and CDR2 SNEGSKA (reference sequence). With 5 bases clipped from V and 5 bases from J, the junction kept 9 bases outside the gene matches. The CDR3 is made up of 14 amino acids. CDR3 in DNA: TGCAGTGCTGCCGGGACAGGGAGGTTGGAGACCCAGTACTTC. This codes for CSAAGTGRLETQYF.

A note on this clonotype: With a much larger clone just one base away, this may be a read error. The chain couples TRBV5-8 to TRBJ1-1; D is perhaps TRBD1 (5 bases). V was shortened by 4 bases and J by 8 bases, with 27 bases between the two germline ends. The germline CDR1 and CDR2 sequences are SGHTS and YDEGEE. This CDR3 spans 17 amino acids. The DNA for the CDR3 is TGTGCCAGCAGCCCGCCTGGGACTGCCGTGGGGGTCGGGGAAGCTTTCTTT. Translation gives CASSPPGTAVGVGEAFF.

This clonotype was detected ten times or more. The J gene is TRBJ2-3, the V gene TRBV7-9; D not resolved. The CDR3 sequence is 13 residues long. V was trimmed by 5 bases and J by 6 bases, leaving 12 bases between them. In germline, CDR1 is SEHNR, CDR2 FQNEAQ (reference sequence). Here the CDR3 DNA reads TGTGCCAGCAGCATAACTCGCGTGGATACGCAGTATTTT. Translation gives CASSITRVDTQYF.